This T cell receptor (beta chain) was recovered during a study of T cell repertoires in cytomegalovirus infection. TCRdb fed the reads into MiXCR, producing one record per CDR3 protein. The table has about 920,000 distinct CDR3 sequences, less than 35% seen once. As to this clonotype: Its specificity is not known. A much more abundant neighbour one base away suggests this may be a read error.

The CDR3 runs to 13 residues. Per germline, CDR1 SGHTA and CDR2 FQGNSA. The sample in question was cultured CD8+ T cells from PBMCs, obtained from culture after CMV antigen stimulation. The J gene is TRBJ1-2, the V gene TRBV7-2; possibly TRBD1 for D (6 bases). This clonotype was obtained from a human donor in good health (CMV status not recorded). Some clones in this sample may be carry-over from other donors' samples. As DNA, the CDR3 is TGTGTCAGCAGCTTAGCAGGGGCTCGGGGCTACACCTTC. It encodes CVSSLAGARGYTF.